This T cell receptor (beta chain) was identified during a study of cytomegalovirus exposure and HLA in healthy donors. The CDR3 contains 15 residues. The germline V gene has CDR1 SNHLY and CDR2 FYNNEI. Trimming left V 4 bases short and J 0 bases short, with 10 bases between. Generated by immunoSEQ multiplex PCR, the TCRdb table keeps only in-frame clones and is missing some. This table has 300,000 to 400,000 clones, approximately 91% appearing once. The specimen sequenced was PBMCs. The TCR comes from a man younger than 40 in good health and CMV-seronegative. The V gene is TRBV2, the J gene TRBJ1-3; possible D gene TRBD1, 6 bases. The CDR3 here is CASSAQGYSGNTIYF. The CDR3, as DNA: TGTGCCAGCAGTGCCCAGGGGTACTCTGGAAACACCATATATTTT.